The 15 T cell receptor beta chains reported below all come from one sample, sequenced in a study of T cells in Graves' hyperthyroidism and ophthalmopathy. RNA transcripts were the template for amplifying TCR beta CDR3 regions. A set of HTBI primers served as the primers for a first-round RT-PCR of the TCR CDR3. MiXCR, applied by TCRdb to the multiplex PCR reads, yields one record per CDR3 protein. The data hold approximately 610,000 distinct CDR3 sequences, with 16% observed a single time. Sequenced material: blood. The receptors were sampled from a young woman with Graves' hyperthyroidism.

This chain uses TRBV19 with TRBJ1-5; unclear D gene. The V gene lost 1 base and the J gene lost 6 bases, with 16 bases spanning the gap. CDR3 length equals 16 residues. The germline gives CDR1 LNHDA, CDR2 SQIVND (reference sequence). CDR3 in amino acids: CASSIVIGGYGQPQHF. The CDR3 DNA is TGTGCCAGTAGTATAGTTATCGGCGGGTACGGTCAGCCCCAGCATTTT.

Ten or more counts support this clonotype. The chain uses TRBV20-1 and TRBJ2-3; the D gene is possibly TRBD1 (5 bases). This CDR3 region has 13 residues. V dropped 3 bases and J dropped 2 bases, with 9 bases sitting between them. Germline lookup yields CDR1 DFQATT and CDR2 SNEGSKA (reference sequence). Here the CDR3 reads CSARRQNTDTQYF. CDR3 DNA sequence: TGCAGTGCTAGGAGACAGAACACAGATACGCAGTATTTT.

The chain employs TRBV27 and TRBJ2-3; 7 nucleotides match TRBD1. Germline CDR1 is MNHEY and CDR2 is SMNVEV (reference sequence). The CDR3 is made up of 14 amino acids. V was pared by 5 bases and J by 2 bases, with 4 bases of the junction left unmatched. In DNA form, the CDR3 reads TGTGCCAGCAGTACCGACAGGGACACAGATACGCAGTATTTT. Translated, it gives CASSTDRDTDTQYF.

The chain recombines TRBV29-1 with TRBJ1-3; no definite D call. Deletions cut 4 bases from V and 3 bases from J, with 10 bases between. Germline CDR1 and CDR2: SQVTM and ANQGSEA. The length of the CDR3 is 13 residues. CDR3 DNA sequence: TGCAGCGTTGTTCGGGGAAATGGAAACACCATATATTTT. Protein: CSVVRGNGNTIYF.

V gene TRBV7-9 combines with J gene TRBJ2-2; D ambiguous. The length of the CDR3 is 15 residues. Trimming took 3 bases from V and 2 from J, leaving 10 bases between them. Germline loops: CDR1 SEHNR, CDR2 FQNEAQ (reference sequence). CDR3 loop: CASSFRSPNTGELFF. CDR3 sequence (DNA): TGTGCCAGCAGCTTTCGTAGCCCAAACACCGGGGAGCTGTTTTTT. Variable domain in full (rest from reference TRBV7-9 and TRBJ2-2): DTGVSQNPRHKITKRGQNVTFRCDPISEHNRLYWYRQTLGQGPEFLTYFQNEAQLEKSRLLSDRFSAERPKGSFSTLEIQRTEQGDSAMYLCASSFRSPNTGELFFGEGSRLTVL.

The rearrangement links TRBV6-1 to TRBJ2-1, with a weak D call TRBD1 (6 bases). V dropped 4 bases and J dropped 0 bases, with 10 bases sitting between them. Germline values: CDR1 MNHNS, CDR2 SASEGT. This CDR3 region has 15 residues. The CDR3 DNA follows: TGTGCCAGCAGTGTGGACAGCTTCTCCTACAATGAGCAGTTCTTC. This encodes CASSVDSFSYNEQFF.

This clonotype has more than one count but fewer than ten. The chain uses TRBV30 and TRBJ1-5, with D perhaps matching TRBD1 (5 bases). The CDR3 contains 13 residues. Germline lookup yields CDR1 GTSNPN and CDR2 SVGIG (reference sequence). Trimming removed 1 base at V and 7 bases at J, with 11 bases between. CDR3 bases: TGTGCCTGGAGTGGGGGGTCGGGACAGCCCCAGCATTTT. Translated, it gives CAWSGGSGQPQHF.

The chain has TRBV19 and TRBJ2-2; weak D call: TRBD1 (6 bases). Germline V gene lookup returns CDR1 LNHDA and CDR2 SQIVND (reference sequence). The germline V and J ends were trimmed by 4 bases and 3 bases, with 9 bases remaining between them. The CDR3 runs 14 residues. The CDR3 protein is CASSTGAYTGELFF. Written as DNA, the CDR3 is TGTGCCAGTAGTACAGGGGCGTACACCGGGGAGCTGTTTTTT.

There are a few counts of this clonotype. This may arise from a read error, as a much more abundant clone is one base away. The rearrangement uses TRBV7-9 and TRBJ2-7; 9 bases map to TRBD1. The CDR3 runs 14 residues. The germline V gene encodes CDR1 SEHNR and CDR2 FQNEAQ (reference sequence). The V gene end was trimmed by 5 bases and the J gene end by 4 bases; junction bases not matched to a gene: 6. CDR3: CASSQDRGLYEQYF. The CDR3 DNA reads TGTGCCAGCAGCCAAGACAGGGGGTTGTACGAGCAGTACTTC.

This clonotype was seen many times. The chain joins TRBV7-8 to TRBJ1-1, with a tentative D call TRBD1 (6 bases). Trimming took 5 bases from V and 5 from J, leaving 12 bases between them. This CDR3 has 13 amino acids. Germline V CDR1 and CDR2: SGHVS, FQNEAQ. The CDR3 loop is CASSIGGGTEAFF. DNA for the CDR3: TGTGCCAGCAGCATCGGAGGGGGGACTGAAGCTTTCTTT.

In this sample, this clonotype turned up many times. This rearrangement joins TRBV9 to TRBJ1-1, with a tentative D call TRBD1 (6 bases). V gave up 3 bases and J gave up 0 bases, with 6 bases separating them. From germline, CDR1 is SGDLS and CDR2 YYNGEE. The CDR3 runs to 13 residues. CDR3 nucleotides: TGTGCCAGCAGCGGGGACATGAACACTGAAGCTTTCTTT. Translated: CASSGDMNTEAFF.

This clonotype has ten or more counts. CDR3 in DNA: TGTGCCATCAGTGAGCGGGAGGACAGAGCCTACGAGCAGTACTTC. Translating gives CAISEREDRAYEQYF. The chain recombines TRBV10-3 with TRBJ2-7, with D perhaps TRBD2 (7 bases). The CDR3 covers 15 residues. V was trimmed by 2 bases and J by 2 bases, leaving 13 bases between them. CDR1 and CDR2 from the germline V gene are ENHRY and SYGVKD.

V and J are TRBV30 and TRBJ2-2; D may correspond to TRBD1 or TRBD2 (6 bases each). CDR3 length: 13 residues. Trimming took 1 base from V and 8 from J, leaving 11 bases between them. CDR1 is GTSNPN, CDR2 SVGIG, per germline (reference sequence). DNA for the CDR3: TGTGCCTGGAGTGGAGGGGGGACGGGGGAGCTGTTTTTT. Translated: CAWSGGGTGELFF.

This clonotype has a count of ten or more. V gene TRBV28 combines with J gene TRBJ1-3; TRBD1 matches 7 bases. This CDR3 contains 15 residues. The germline V gene has CDR1 MDHEN and CDR2 SYDVKM. V gave up 4 bases and J gave up 4 bases; unmatched junction bases: 7. The CDR3 reads CASSSPQGPGNTIYF. CDR3 DNA: TGTGCCAGCAGTTCCCCACAGGGGCCCGGAAACACCATATATTTT. The full variable domain, with the rest looked up from reference TRBV28 and TRBJ1-3, is DVKVTQSSRYLVKRTGEKVFLECVQDMDHENMFWYRQDPGLGLRLIYFSYDVKMKEKGDIPEGYSVSREKKERFSLILESASTNQTSMYLCASSSPQGPGNTIYFGEGSWLTVV.

V and J are TRBV2 and TRBJ2-3, with 11 bases that match TRBD2. V lost 4 bases, J lost 5 bases, and 5 bases stayed unmatched. CDR1 and CDR2 from the germline V gene are SNHLY and FYNNEI. The length of the CDR3 is 15 residues. CDR3 coding DNA: TGTGCCAGCAGTGGTAGCGGGGGGGCCAGAGATACGCAGTATTTT. As protein: CASSGSGGARDTQYF.